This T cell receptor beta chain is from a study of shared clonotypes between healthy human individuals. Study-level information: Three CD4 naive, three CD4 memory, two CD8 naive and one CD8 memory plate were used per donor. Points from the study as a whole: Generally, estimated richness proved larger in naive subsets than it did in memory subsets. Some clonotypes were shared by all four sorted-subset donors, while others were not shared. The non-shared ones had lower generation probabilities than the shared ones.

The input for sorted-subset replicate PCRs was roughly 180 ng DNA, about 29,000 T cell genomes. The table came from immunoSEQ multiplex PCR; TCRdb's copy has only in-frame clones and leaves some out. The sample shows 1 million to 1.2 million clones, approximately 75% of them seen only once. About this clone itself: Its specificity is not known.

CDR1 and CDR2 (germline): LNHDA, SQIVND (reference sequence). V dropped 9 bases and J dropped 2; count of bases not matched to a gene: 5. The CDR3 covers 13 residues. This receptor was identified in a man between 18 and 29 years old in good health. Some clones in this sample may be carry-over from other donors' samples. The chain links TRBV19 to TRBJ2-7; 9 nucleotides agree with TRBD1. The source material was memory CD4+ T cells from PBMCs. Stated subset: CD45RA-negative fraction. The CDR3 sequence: CARTGTGPYEQYF. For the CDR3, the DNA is TGTGCCAGAACCGGGACAGGGCCCTACGAGCAGTACTTC.